Presented here are 24 T cell receptor beta chains from one specimen sequenced in a study of immune cell composition in non-small cell lung cancer. Sequencing was performed with immunoSEQ multiplex PCR; in TCRdb, only in-frame clones are kept and a portion is missing. Counted here are 7,200 or so clones, about two thirds occurring once; the ten biggest clones make up about 10%. Normal lung was sampled as far from the tumour as possible, at least 3 cm. Input material: non-adjacent lung tissue. Every receptor here comes from a human donor with non-small cell lung cancer.

The chain joins TRBV5-1 to TRBJ2-6, with D perhaps matching TRBD1 (7 bases). Germline CDR1 is SGHRS and CDR2 is YFSETQ. This CDR3 region has 18 residues. Trimming took 1 base from V and 1 from J, leaving 15 bases between them. CDR3 in DNA: TGCGCCAGCAGCTTGACGGCAGGGGGAGGATCTGGGGCCAACGTCCTGACTTTC. Translation gives CASSLTAGGGSGANVLTF.

The chain couples TRBV10-3 to TRBJ1-3; D is perhaps TRBD1 (6 bases). The CDR3 extends over 13 amino acids. Trimming cost V 8 bases and J 1 base, with 9 bases left between them. Germline CDR1 ENHRY, CDR2 SYGVKD. The DNA for the CDR3 is TGTGCCATCGGGGACACGTCTGGAAACACCATATATTTT. Its protein is CAIGDTSGNTIYF.

V is TRBV5-1 and J is TRBJ2-3; 7 positions match TRBD1. Germline CDR1 SGHRS, CDR2 YFSETQ. The CDR3 is 15 amino acids. Trimming cost V 0 bases and J 4 bases; bases outside gene matches: 5. This CDR3 reads CASSLERGRADTQYF. CDR3 nucleotide sequence: TGCGCCAGCAGCTTGGAGAGGGGGCGCGCAGATACGCAGTATTTT.

The J gene is TRBJ1-5, the V gene TRBV6-5; 8 positions agree with TRBD1. V was clipped by 2 bases and J by 6 bases; unmatched bases: 6. CDR3 size: 15 residues. CDR1 and CDR2 from the germline V gene are MNHEY and SVGAGI. The CDR3 protein is CASSYDRGGGQPQHF. CDR3 DNA: TGTGCCAGCAGTTACGACAGGGGAGGAGGTCAGCCCCAGCATTTT.

V is TRBV4-3 and J is TRBJ2-2; 8 nucleotides align to TRBD2. Germline values: CDR1 LGHNA, CDR2 YSLEER. This CDR3 is 16 amino acids long. The ends lost 0 bases at V and 2 bases at J; junction bases unmatched: 2. CDR3 DNA sequence: TGCGCCAGCAGCCAAGAAGCGGGAGCTAACACCGGGGAGCTGTTTTTT. Translating gives CASSQEAGANTGELFF.

The chain couples TRBV6-1 to TRBJ1-5; maybe TRBD1 (5 bases). CDR1 is MNHNS and CDR2 is SASEGT in the germline V gene. V shed 0 bases and J shed 7 bases, with 10 bases lying between them. The length of the CDR3 is 14 residues. CDR3 DNA sequence: TGTGCCAGCAGTGAAGCGCTTAGGGGACAGCCCCAGCATTTT. It encodes CASSEALRGQPQHF.

The chain combines TRBV10-3 with TRBJ1-2; 7 bases map to TRBD1. The CDR3 contains 16 residues. After removal of 1 base from V and 4 bases from J, the junction contained 9 bases not matched to a gene. Germline V gene lookup returns CDR1 ENHRY and CDR2 SYGVKD. The CDR3 bases are TGTGCCATCAGTGAGTTGGTAGGGGGCGCGACCTATGGCTACACCTTC. This encodes CAISELVGGATYGYTF.

The CDR3 coding sequence is TGTGCCAGCAGCTTGGATATGCAGGGGGCCACAGATACGCAGTATTTT. Translated, it gives CASSLDMQGATDTQYF. The chain joins TRBV5-6 to TRBJ2-3, with TRBD1 identical over 8 bases. CDR1 and CDR2 from the germline V gene are SGHDT and YYEEEE. V trimming: 0 bases; J trimming: 2 bases; junction bases outside the gene matches: 5. This CDR3 is 16 amino acids long.

This sequence joins TRBV2 and TRBJ2-1, with TRBD1 matching 8 bases. Germline V CDR1 and CDR2: SNHLY, FYNNEI. The CDR3 is 12 amino acids. V was clipped by 8 bases and J by 10 bases; unmatched bases: 7. The CDR3 DNA is TGTGCCAGCGACAGGGGTTTTGGGGAGCAGTTCTTC. It yields the protein CASDRGFGEQFF.

This clone was recorded once. The chain recombines TRBV10-3 with TRBJ1-1, with a weak D call TRBD1 (5 bases). Between the trimmed V and J ends, which lost 3 bases and 2 bases, there was a span of 7 bases. Germline loops: CDR1 ENHRY, CDR2 SYGVKD. The CDR3 length is 13 residues. The CDR3 nucleotides are TGTGCCATCAGTGACCAGGGAAACACTGAAGCTTTCTTT. Protein sequence: CAISDQGNTEAFF.

The J gene is TRBJ2-5, the V gene TRBV10-3, with TRBD1 identical over 9 bases. This CDR3 contains 14 residues. V lost 6 bases and J lost 1; bases outside the gene matches: 3. The V gene's germline CDR1 is ENHRY and CDR2 SYGVKD. CDR3 nucleotides: TGTGCCATCAGGCCGGGACAGGGCCAAGAGACCCAGTACTTC. This gives the protein CAIRPGQGQETQYF.

As DNA, the CDR3 is TGCGCCAGCAGCCTCATCCCCTCAGGGGCCCTTCCATCCAGCTCCTACAATGAGCAGTTCTTC. This gives the protein CASSLIPSGALPSSSYNEQFF. The chain is built from TRBV10-2 and TRBJ2-1; D is perhaps TRBD1 (6 bases). Germline V CDR1 and CDR2: WSHSY, SAAADI. The CDR3 is 21 amino acids. Between the trimmed V and J ends, which lost 6 bases and 0 bases, there was a span of 30 bases.

The chain combines TRBV5-4 with TRBJ2-7, with 12 bases matching TRBD2. Trimming took 4 bases from V and 4 from J; bases not matched to a gene: 9. The CDR3 extends over 16 amino acids. Germline values: CDR1 SGHNT, CDR2 YYREEE (reference sequence). CDR3 sequence reads: CASSPNGLAGLYEQYF. The CDR3 coding sequence is TGTGCCAGCAGCCCGAACGGACTAGCGGGGTTATACGAGCAGTACTTC.

The V gene is TRBV6-1, the J gene TRBJ1-1; unclear D gene. The germline V and J ends were trimmed by 8 bases and 7 bases, with 11 bases remaining between them. The CDR3 is 11 amino acids. Germline V lookup: CDR1 MNHNS, CDR2 SASEGT. This chain's CDR3 is CASSGRLEAFF. The CDR3 bases are TGTGCCAGCTCCGGAAGACTTGAAGCTTTCTTT.

V and J are TRBV7-9 and TRBJ2-5; the match to TRBD2 covers 9 bases. Trimming took 5 bases from V and 2 from J; bases not matched to a gene: 9. This CDR3 is built from 16 residues. Looked up from germline, CDR1 is SEHNR and CDR2 is FQNEAQ (reference sequence). CDR3 sequence (DNA): TGTGCCAGCAGCCTCAGACTAGCGGATGGGCAAGAGACCCAGTACTTC. Translating it yields CASSLRLADGQETQYF.

This chain connects TRBV5-4 to TRBJ1-5; D uncertain. Deletions cut 2 bases from V and 3 bases from J, with 3 bases between. This CDR3 has 12 residues. Germline values: CDR1 SGHNT, CDR2 YYREEE (reference sequence). DNA of the CDR3: TGTGCCAGCAGCTTCATCAATCAGCCCCAGCATTTT. It is translated as CASSFINQPQHF.

This clone was observed a few times. The chain carries TRBV5-8 and TRBJ2-7; possibly TRBD2 for D (5 bases). V gave up 1 base and J gave up 7 bases, with 12 bases separating them. Germline CDR1 SGHTS, CDR2 YDEGEE. The CDR3 length is 13 residues. The chain's CDR3 is CASSLSRRGEQYF. The DNA of the CDR3 is TGTGCCAGCAGCTTGAGCAGACGAGGGGAGCAGTACTTC.

The rearrangement links TRBV5-1 to TRBJ2-2, with TRBD2 matching 16 bases. Germline CDR1 SGHRS, CDR2 YFSETQ. V lost 2 bases to trimming and J lost 7 bases; unmatched junction nucleotides: 8. The CDR3 is 18 amino acids. This chain's CDR3 is CASSFGTSGRAAGGELFF. The CDR3 bases are TGCGCCAGCAGCTTTGGGACTAGCGGGAGGGCCGCAGGCGGGGAGCTGTTTTTT.

The rearrangement links TRBV19 to TRBJ1-5, with D maybe TRBD1 (6 bases). The CDR3 has 15 amino acids. Trimming shortened V by 7 bases and J by 7 bases, and 20 bases separated the two germline ends. CDR1 and CDR2 from the germline V gene are LNHDA and SQIVND (reference sequence). The CDR3 nucleotides are TGTGCCAGTACCCCCCCGGGGGGCCGCTTACAGCCCCAGCATTTT. Protein sequence: CASTPPGGRLQPQHF.

This clone qualifies as large. This chain connects TRBV5-4 to TRBJ1-2, with 7 bases lining up with TRBD1. Germline V gene data show CDR1 as SGHNT and CDR2 as YYREEE (reference sequence). J gave up 4 bases and V 4 bases, and 10 bases lay outside the gene matches. This CDR3 has 15 amino acids. CDR3 sequence: CASSGSRQGSYGYTF. CDR3 DNA: TGTGCCAGCAGCGGGAGCCGACAGGGATCCTATGGCTACACCTTC.

This chain joins TRBV7-9 and TRBJ2-5, with 7 bases fitting TRBD1. The CDR3 totals 15 residues. Looked up from germline, CDR1 is SEHNR and CDR2 is FQNEAQ (reference sequence). With 2 bases clipped from V and 1 base from J, the junction kept 4 bases outside the gene matches. CDR3 nucleotide sequence: TGTGCCAGCAGCTTACTACAGGGGCGCCAAGAGACCCAGTACTTC. Its protein is CASSLLQGRQETQYF.

This chain links TRBV21-1 with TRBJ2-2; the table's D call, TRBD2, was not checked against the DNA. TRBV21-1 represents a pseudogene. CDR3 length: 16 amino acids. The DNA for the CDR3 is TGTGCCAGCAGCAAAGTACTAGCGGGAGGTATCGGGGAGCTGTTTTTT. Translated: CASSKVLAGGIGELFF.

This clone turned up a few times. The J gene is TRBJ2-3, the V gene TRBV7-9; D possibly corresponds to TRBD2 (6 bases). CDR1 is SEHNR and CDR2 is FQNEAQ in the germline V gene (reference sequence). The germline V and J ends were trimmed by 2 bases and 6 bases, with 15 bases remaining between them. The CDR3 covers 15 residues. CDR3 sequence (DNA): TGTGCCAGCAGCTTATGGAGGGGAGCTCGGGATACGCAGTATTTT. Amino acids: CASSLWRGARDTQYF.

This clone was picked up one time. The chain is built from TRBV9 and TRBJ1-3; the D gene is possibly TRBD1 (6 bases). V was trimmed by 2 bases and J by 0 bases, leaving 12 bases between them. The CDR3 sequence is 16 residues long. Germline V lookup: CDR1 SGDLS, CDR2 YYNGEE. The CDR3 reads CASSVGAGASGNTIYF. CDR3 coding DNA: TGTGCCAGCAGCGTGGGGGCAGGCGCCTCTGGAAACACCATATATTTT. Variable domain in full (rest from reference TRBV9 and TRBJ1-3): DSGVTQTPKHLITATGQRVTLRCSPRSGDLSVYWYQQSLDQGLQFLIQYYNGEERAKGNILERFSAQQFPDLHSELNLSSLELGDSALYFCASSVGAGASGNTIYFGEGSWLTVV.